The 21 T cell receptor beta chains presented below share a single source sample, sequenced in a study of cytomegalovirus exposure and HLA in healthy donors. PCR used 60 Vbeta primers and 13 Jbeta primers. This table comes from immunoSEQ multiplex PCR, and its TCRdb copy is limited to in-frame clones, with some not included. Of 100,000 to 120,000 clones in the sample, 60% to 85% are singletons; the top ten hold approximately 1.2%. The sequenced material came from PBMCs. These receptors came from a middle-aged man in good health and CMV-seronegative.

The chain uses TRBV29-1 and TRBJ1-3; 10 positions match TRBD1. V trimming: 6 bases; J trimming: 3 bases; junction bases outside the gene matches: 5. Germline CDR1 SQVTM, CDR2 ANQGSEA. The CDR3 has 14 amino acids. Written as DNA, the CDR3 is TGCAGCGTGCGACAGGGGGCGCATGGAAACACCATATATTTT. Protein product: CSVRQGAHGNTIYF.

V usage is TRBV2 and J usage is TRBJ2-7, with no clear D. Trimming removed 0 bases from V and 5 bases from J, with 17 bases in between. The length of the CDR3 is 16 residues. Looked up from germline, CDR1 is SNHLY and CDR2 is FYNNEI. In DNA, the CDR3 is TGTGCCAGCAGTGAAGCGGAGAGGTTAGTCACTAACGAGCAGTACTTC. Amino acids: CASSEAERLVTNEQYF.

The V gene is TRBV6-5, the J gene TRBJ2-5; a weak D match, TRBD2 (6 bases). Germline V gene sequence: CDR1 MNHEY, CDR2 SVGAGI. This CDR3 contains 14 residues. V was shortened by 7 bases and J by 5 bases, with 17 bases between the two germline ends. Here the CDR3 reads CASTHGQGGETQYF. In DNA, the CDR3 is TGTGCCAGCACACACGGACAAGGAGGGGAGACCCAGTACTTC.

CDR3: CASSALEETQYF. As DNA, the CDR3 is TGTGCCAGCAGCGCGCTGGAGGAGACCCAGTACTTC. The chain combines TRBV13 with TRBJ2-5; unclear D gene. The CDR3 has 12 amino acids. V gave up 5 bases and J gave up 5 bases, with 9 bases separating them. Germline assignment: CDR1 PRHDT and CDR2 FYEKMQ (reference sequence).

This clone was seen just once. This chain uses TRBV25-1 with TRBJ1-1; TRBD1 is a possible D gene (6 bases). The CDR3 is 12 residues long. The germline V gene has CDR1 MGHDK and CDR2 SYGVNS. V was shortened by 3 bases and J by 4 bases, with 6 bases between the two germline ends. CDR3 in DNA: TGTGCCAGCAGTGACAGGGGCACTGAAGCTTTCTTT. It encodes CASSDRGTEAFF.

V is TRBV5-1 and J is TRBJ2-1; 10 bases align to TRBD2. With V trimmed by 0 bases and J by 10 bases, 7 bases remained unmatched. CDR1 is SGHRS, CDR2 YFSETQ, per germline. The CDR3 totals 15 residues. CDR3 nucleotide sequence: TGCGCCAGCAGCTTGGGGTCTAGCGGGAGCCAAGAGCAGTTCTTC. Its translation is CASSLGSSGSQEQFF.

With regard to this clone: An end of the junction does not agree with germline; a read error may underlie this. The rearrangement uses TRBV7-8 and TRBJ1-3; 9 bases are a match to TRBD1. The CDR3 is 18 residues long. CDR1 is SGHVS, CDR2 FQNEAQ, per germline. The CDR3 protein is CASSSYRDRDTSGNTIYF. In DNA form, the CDR3 reads TGTGCCAGCAGCTCTTACCGGGACAGGGATACCTCTGGGAACACCATATATTTT.

This clone has a single count. The V gene is TRBV5-1, the J gene TRBJ2-7, with D tentatively TRBD2 (6 bases). V was cut by 0 bases and J by 2 bases, with 12 bases left in between. Germline lookup yields CDR1 SGHRS and CDR2 YFSETQ. CDR3 length: 15 amino acids. The CDR3 coding sequence is TGCGCCAGCAGCTTGGATCCTAGCGAGCCCTACGAGCAGTACTTC. Residues: CASSLDPSEPYEQYF.

V is TRBV7-9 and J is TRBJ1-6; 8 bases align to TRBD1. This CDR3 has 14 amino acids. After removal of 10 bases from V and 8 bases from J, the junction contained 10 bases not matched to a gene. Germline CDR1 reads SEHNR; CDR2 reads FQNEAQ (reference sequence). The CDR3, as DNA: TGTGCCACCGCAGCTGTACAGGGGGATTCACCCCTCCACTTT. Encoded protein: CATAAVQGDSPLHF. The variable domain in full, with the rest retrieved from reference TRBV7-9 and TRBJ1-6, is DTGVSQNPRHKITKRGQNVTFRCDPISEHNRLYWYRQTLGQGPEFLTYFQNEAQLEKSRLLSDRFSAERPKGSFSTLEIQRTEQGDSAMYLCATAAVQGDSPLHFGNGTRLTVT.

This chain uses TRBV13 with TRBJ2-1; no definite D call. V was shortened by 5 bases and J by 10 bases, with 15 bases between the two germline ends. CDR1 is PRHDT, CDR2 FYEKMQ, per germline (reference sequence). The CDR3 is 13 amino acids. The CDR3 loop is CASSAYGFPEQFF. DNA of the CDR3: TGTGCCAGCAGCGCCTACGGGTTCCCCGAGCAGTTCTTC.

The chain employs TRBV19 and TRBJ1-6; no definite D call. The CDR3 is 14 residues long. The germline V gene encodes CDR1 LNHDA and CDR2 SQIVND (reference sequence). Trimming left V 5 bases short and J 13 bases short, with 18 bases between. This chain's CDR3 is CASSPDSTNQPLHF. CDR3 DNA sequence: TGTGCCAGTAGTCCGGACTCTACTAATCAGCCCCTCCACTTT.

The chain has TRBV11-2 and TRBJ2-2; D may be TRBD1 (6 bases). Trimming pared 2 bases from V and 6 bases from J, leaving 16 bases between. CDR1 and CDR2 from the germline V gene are SGHAT and FQNNGV. The CDR3 spans 16 residues. The CDR3 here is CASSLRMGQGPGELFF. The DNA of the CDR3 is TGTGCCAGCAGCTTAAGGATGGGTCAGGGGCCCGGGGAGCTGTTTTTT.

The J gene is TRBJ1-2, the V gene TRBV29-1; possible D gene TRBD1, 5 bases. Trimming took off 8 bases at V and 2 bases at J, with 18 bases between the two ends. The CDR3 runs 14 residues. From germline, CDR1 is SQVTM and CDR2 ANQGSEA. CDR3 sequence: CSLEGTGNNYGYTF. The CDR3 DNA follows: TGCAGCCTGGAAGGGACGGGAAACAACTATGGCTACACCTTC.

V is TRBV4-3 and J is TRBJ2-3; 15 bases match TRBD2. The CDR3 contains 17 residues. With 4 bases clipped from V and 0 bases from J, the junction kept 2 bases outside the gene matches. Per germline, CDR1 LGHNA and CDR2 YSLEER. CDR3 DNA sequence: TGCGCCAGCAGCCGGGGGACTAGCGGGGGGAGCACAGATACGCAGTATTTT. It encodes CASSRGTSGGSTDTQYF.

V is TRBV5-4 and J is TRBJ2-3, with TRBD1 as a possible D gene (7 bases). The CDR3 runs 16 residues. Germline-derived CDR1 and CDR2 are SGHNT and YYREEE (reference sequence). Trimming pared 0 bases from V and 0 bases from J, leaving 11 bases between. The CDR3 sequence is CASSLGAGQSTDTQYF. The CDR3, as DNA: TGTGCCAGCAGCTTGGGTGCGGGACAGAGCACAGATACGCAGTATTTT.

The chain couples TRBV5-1 to TRBJ2-7; D is ambiguous. The germline V gene encodes CDR1 SGHRS and CDR2 YFSETQ. The V gene lost 2 bases and the J gene lost 7 bases, with 10 bases spanning the gap. The CDR3 extends over 12 amino acids. Here the CDR3 reads CASSLDTEEQYF. Written as DNA, the CDR3 is TGCGCCAGCAGCTTAGATACCGAGGAGCAGTACTTC.

V gene TRBV7-9 combines with J gene TRBJ1-3; 8 nucleotides match TRBD1. In germline, CDR1 is SEHNR, CDR2 FQNEAQ (reference sequence). The J segment lost 9 bases and the V segment lost 5 bases, leaving 6 bases of the junction unmatched. This CDR3 is 13 amino acids long. Here the CDR3 reads CASSPRTGRTIYF. CDR3 nucleotides: TGTGCCAGCAGCCCGAGGACAGGGCGCACCATATATTTT.

The V and J genes are TRBV30 and TRBJ1-1; D remains unclear. Trimming left V 0 bases short and J 4 bases short, with 12 bases between. This CDR3 has 14 amino acids. The V gene's germline CDR1 is GTSNPN and CDR2 SVGIG (reference sequence). CDR3 region: CAWSVGWSGTEAFF. CDR3 DNA sequence: TGTGCCTGGAGTGTAGGATGGAGCGGCACTGAAGCTTTCTTT.

The V gene is TRBV11-2, the J gene TRBJ2-4; TRBD2 agrees at 8 bases. V was clipped by 1 base and J by 7 bases; unmatched bases: 12. The germline V gene has CDR1 SGHAT and CDR2 FQNNGV. The CDR3 is 17 amino acids. CDR3 sequence: CASSLGGLAGARNIQYF. CDR3 DNA sequence: TGTGCCAGCAGCTTAGGAGGGCTAGCGGGCGCCAGGAACATTCAGTACTTC.

The J gene is TRBJ2-6, the V gene TRBV10-2, with D tentatively TRBD1 (6 bases). Trimming left V 3 bases short and J 2 bases short, with 17 bases between. Germline CDR1 is WSHSY and CDR2 is SAAADI. The CDR3 runs to 18 residues. In DNA, the CDR3 is TGCGCCAGCAGTGACCTCGCAGGGGCAGGGGCTGGGGCCAACGTCCTGACTTTC. The encoded protein is CASSDLAGAGAGANVLTF.

The rearrangement links TRBV14 to TRBJ1-4, with D tentatively TRBD1 (5 bases). Germline lookup yields CDR1 SGHDN and CDR2 FVKESK. CDR3 size: 17 residues. Trimming removed 1 base from V and 7 bases from J, with 19 bases in between. The CDR3 loop reads CASSQGLRNQGPEKLFF. The CDR3, as DNA: TGTGCCAGCAGCCAAGGACTTAGGAACCAGGGCCCTGAAAAACTGTTTTTT.